This TCR beta chain emerged from a study of T-cell reconstitution after alpha-beta-depleted transplantation in children (dated by TCRdb to 2015 to 2016). At the level of the whole study: Using TCR repertoire profiling, the study quantitatively followed how T-cell immune reconstitution unfolded in children after TCRalphabeta/CD19-depleted allogeneic hematopoietic cell transplantation.

Notes on this clonotype: Its cognate antigen has yet to be identified. No base qualities exist here, and no much larger clone lies one base off it.

The method behind the library was PCR. Instrument on record: Illumina HiSeq 2500. TCR libraries were prepared with molecular barcoding, using unique molecular identifiers to normalize TCRbeta repertoire quantification. TCRdb redid the processing of the public reads, applying fastp at Q25 and MiXCR, and retained in-frame beta chains. Every CDR3 protein is listed once, alongside the most common genes and DNA of its rows. The sample contains about 980,000 distinct CDR3 sequences, roughly 29% of them found a single time. Of the sample, under 30% falls within the top ten clones. Taken from cysteine to phenylalanine, the CDR3 has 14 residues. The entry retains the CDR3 DNA only, 42 bases that are in frame from base 1. Deletion took 2 bases off V and 4 bases off J, with a span of 12 bases between the germline ends. CDR1 SGHRS and CDR2 YFSETQ were looked up in the germline V gene. The research as a whole found: In some patients, the high TCRbeta diversity seen at day 60 was put down to recipient T cells and intrathymic progenitors that had survived conditioning. The apparently early recovery of alphabetaT-cell counts about two months after transplant reportedly depended on only several hundred rapidly expanded clones that came from non-depleted graft cells. Over subsequent months, a decline in hyperexpanded clone frequencies was noted, and after one year, T-cell counts and TCRbeta diversity were mostly ascribed to newly produced T cells.

The treatment or condition label corresponds to: allogeneic hematopoietic cell transplantation with graft depleted of TCRalphabeta T cells and CD19 B cells. The children who served as transplant recipients had been given grafts of TCRalphabeta/CD19-depleted allogeneic hematopoietic cells. The rearrangement combines TRBV5-1 with TRBJ2-5; TRBD1 could be the D gene, as 5 bases match. The sequenced sample was PBMCs, mostly from graft donor cells, obtained 360 days after TCRalphabeta/CD19-depleted stem cell transplant. The sequence came from a boy less than two years old who had a stem cell transplant for SCID, so the T cells may come from the graft donor. Read as DNA, the sequence is TGCGCCAGCAGCTTATCACAGGTGGGAGAGACCCAGTACTTC. The encoded protein is CASSLSQVGETQYF. Reference TRBV5-1 and TRBJ2-5 genes cover what lies past the CDR3, so the full variable domain is KAGVTQTPRYLIKTRGQQVTLSCSPISGHRSVSWYQQTPGQGLQFLFEYFSETQRNKGNFPGRFSGRQFSNSRSEMNVSTLELGDSALYLCASSLSQVGETQYFGPGTRLLVL.